This TCR beta chain originates from a study of STAT3 mutations in large granular lymphocyte leukemia. The method was immunoSEQ multiplex PCR; TCRdb's version includes in-frame clones alone and lacks a portion of them. The data hold a few thousand clones, with about 50% observed a single time. This clone is medium-sized by share. Its antigen is unknown. Study-wide results and caveats: In several patients, dominant TCR clone burden exceeded STAT3 mutant burden, suggesting STAT3 mutation arose secondarily. In T-cell large granular lymphocyte leukemia, about half of patients showed multiple immunodominant subclonotypes.

There are 14 residues in the CDR3. Germline CDR1 is MNHEY and CDR2 is SVGAGI. V trimming: 4 bases; J trimming: 3 bases; junction bases outside the gene matches: 5. The source is a man between 60 and 75 years old with T-cell large granular lymphocyte leukemia. Some clones in this sample may be carry-over from other donors' samples. The material sequenced was peripheral blood mononuclear cells. The chain is built from TRBV6-5 and TRBJ2-5; 7 nucleotides line up with TRBD1. The CDR3 sequence: CASSSLDREETQYF. The DNA for the CDR3 is TGTGCCAGCAGTTCCTTAGACAGGGAAGAGACCCAGTACTTC.